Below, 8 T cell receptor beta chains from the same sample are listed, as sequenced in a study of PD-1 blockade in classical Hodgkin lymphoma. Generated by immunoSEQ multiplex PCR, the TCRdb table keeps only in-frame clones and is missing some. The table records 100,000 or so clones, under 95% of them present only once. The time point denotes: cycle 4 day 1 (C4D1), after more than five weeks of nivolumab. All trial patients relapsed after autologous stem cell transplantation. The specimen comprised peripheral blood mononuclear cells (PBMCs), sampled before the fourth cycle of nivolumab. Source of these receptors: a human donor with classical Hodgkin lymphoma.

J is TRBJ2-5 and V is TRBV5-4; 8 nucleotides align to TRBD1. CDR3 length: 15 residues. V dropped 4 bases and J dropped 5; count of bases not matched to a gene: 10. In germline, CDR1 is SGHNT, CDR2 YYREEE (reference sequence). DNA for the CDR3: TGTGCCAGCAGCACCACAGGGGGGAGAGAGGAGACCCAGTACTTC. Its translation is CASSTTGGREETQYF.

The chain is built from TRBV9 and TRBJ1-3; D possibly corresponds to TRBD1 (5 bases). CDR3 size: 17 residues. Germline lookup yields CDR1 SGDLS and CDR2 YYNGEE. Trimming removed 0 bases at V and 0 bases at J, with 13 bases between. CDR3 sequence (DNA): TGTGCCAGCAGCGTAGAATTGGGGGGATACTCTGGAAACACCATATATTTT. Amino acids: CASSVELGGYSGNTIYF.

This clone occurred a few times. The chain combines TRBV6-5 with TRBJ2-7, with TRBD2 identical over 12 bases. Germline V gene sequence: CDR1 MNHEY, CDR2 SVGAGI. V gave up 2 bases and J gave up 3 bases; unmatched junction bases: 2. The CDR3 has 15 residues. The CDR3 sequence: CASSYETSGSYEQYF. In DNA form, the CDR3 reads TGTGCCAGCAGTTACGAGACTAGCGGGAGCTACGAGCAGTACTTC.

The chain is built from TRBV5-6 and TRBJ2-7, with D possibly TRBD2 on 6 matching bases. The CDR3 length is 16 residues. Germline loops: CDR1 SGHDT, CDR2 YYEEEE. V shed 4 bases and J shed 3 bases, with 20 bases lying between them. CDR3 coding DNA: TGTGCCAGCAGCCTGGAGGGTCCTAGGGGCCTCTACGAGCAGTACTTC. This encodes CASSLEGPRGLYEQYF.

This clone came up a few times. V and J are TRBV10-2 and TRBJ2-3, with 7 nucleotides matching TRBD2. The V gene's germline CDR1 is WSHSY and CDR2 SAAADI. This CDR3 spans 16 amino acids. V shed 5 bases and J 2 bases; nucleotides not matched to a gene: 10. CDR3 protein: CASSPTVQRDTDTQYF. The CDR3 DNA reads TGCGCCAGCAGTCCTACGGTCCAGCGGGACACAGATACGCAGTATTTT.

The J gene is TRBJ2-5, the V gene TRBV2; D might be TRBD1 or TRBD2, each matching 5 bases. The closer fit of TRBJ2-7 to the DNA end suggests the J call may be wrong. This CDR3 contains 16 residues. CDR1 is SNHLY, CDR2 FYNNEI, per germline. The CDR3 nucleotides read TGTGCCAGCAGGGGGGTCCTAGGCCCACACTCCTACGAGCAGTACTTC. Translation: CASRGVLGPHSYEQYF.

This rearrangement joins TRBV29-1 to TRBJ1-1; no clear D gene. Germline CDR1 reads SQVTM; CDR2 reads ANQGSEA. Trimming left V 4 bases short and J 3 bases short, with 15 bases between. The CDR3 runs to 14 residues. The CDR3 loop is CSVGRSPGDTEAFF. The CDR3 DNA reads TGCAGCGTTGGGAGGAGCCCCGGGGACACTGAAGCTTTCTTT.

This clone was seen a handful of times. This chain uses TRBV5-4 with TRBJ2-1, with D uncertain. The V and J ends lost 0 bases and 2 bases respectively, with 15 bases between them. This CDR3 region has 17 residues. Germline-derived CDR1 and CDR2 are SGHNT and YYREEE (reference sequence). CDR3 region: CASSLEGVVTPYNEQFF. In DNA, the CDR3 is TGTGCCAGCAGCTTGGAGGGCGTGGTCACGCCCTACAATGAGCAGTTCTTC.